The 10 T cell receptor beta chains listed next were all sequenced from one sample in a study of CD8 T cells in Susac syndrome. Random hexamers were used to reverse transcribe roughly 0.45 to 1 ug of RNA. TCRdb analysed the immunoSEQ multiplex PCR reads with MiXCR anew, one entry per CDR3 protein. The sample holds about 130,000 distinct CDR3 sequences; about 95% are singletons and the top ten take 0.2% to 0.25%. Input material: CD8+ T cells from PBMCs. All receptors derive from a human donor with Susac syndrome.

This chain links TRBV7-2 with TRBJ2-7; 9 nucleotides line up with TRBD2. The CDR3 covers 14 residues. V trimming: 5 bases; J trimming: 5 bases; junction bases outside the gene matches: 7. Per the germline V gene, CDR1 is SGHTA and CDR2 is FQGNSA. In DNA, the CDR3 is TGTGCCAGCAGCCCCGGGACTAGCAGCCACGAGCAGTACTTC. This gives the protein CASSPGTSSHEQYF.

CDR3 residues: CASSSEMSTDTQYF. The CDR3 bases are TGTGCCAGCAGCTCCGAAATGAGCACAGATACGCAGTATTTT. The chain uses TRBV7-6 and TRBJ2-3; D ambiguous. Germline V lookup: CDR1 SGHVS, CDR2 FNYEAQ. This CDR3 contains 14 residues. V was pared by 4 bases and J by 0 bases, with 8 bases between. Drawing the rest from reference TRBV7-6 and TRBJ2-3, the complete variable domain is GAGVSQSPRYKVTKRGQDVALRCDPISGHVSLYWYRQALGQGPEFLTYFNYEAQQDKSGLPNDRFSAERPEGSISTLTIQRTEQRDSAMYRCASSSEMSTDTQYFGPGTRLTVL.

CDR3 sequence: CASSGAGGSEQYF. CDR3 in DNA: TGTGCCAGCAGCGGAGCAGGGGGAAGTGAGCAGTACTTC. The V call is TRBV9, the J call TRBJ2-7; TRBD1 matches 7 bases. This CDR3 has 13 residues. The V and J ends lost 3 bases and 7 bases, in that order; junction bases with no gene match: 7. From germline, CDR1 is SGDLS and CDR2 YYNGEE.

This rearrangement joins TRBV19 to TRBJ1-1, with 7 positions matching TRBD1. The CDR3 is made up of 15 amino acids. Germline lookup yields CDR1 LNHDA and CDR2 SQIVND (reference sequence). V trimming: 7 bases; J trimming: 0 bases; junction bases outside the gene matches: 8. This CDR3 reads CASTLGQTMNTEAFF. CDR3 coding DNA: TGTGCCAGTACCCTGGGACAGACCATGAACACTGAAGCTTTCTTT.

This clonotype was seen only a few times. The chain recombines TRBV29-1 with TRBJ2-7; D unresolved. The CDR3 totals 12 residues. V lost 1 base, J lost 2 bases, and 6 bases lay in between. Germline lookup yields CDR1 SQVTM and CDR2 ANQGSEA. CDR3 DNA: TGCAGCGTTGAAGGGCAGGCCTACGAGCAGTACTTC. Amino acid sequence: CSVEGQAYEQYF.

The rearrangement joins TRBV12-3 or TRBV12-4 to TRBJ1-1; D not resolved. V lost 4 bases and J lost 5, with 11 bases in between. The CDR3 runs 13 residues. The CDR3 loop is CASSSGWGTEAFF. As DNA, the CDR3 is TGTGCCAGCAGTTCGGGTTGGGGAACTGAAGCTTTCTTT.

The gene calls are TRBV4-1 and TRBJ2-7; TRBD2 aligns across 10 bases. Germline lookup yields CDR1 MGHRA and CDR2 YSYEKL. The CDR3 loop spans 16 amino acids. Trimming at V came to 0 bases and at J to 5 bases, leaving 7 bases not matched to a gene. This chain's CDR3 is CASSQEGLAVRHEQYF. CDR3 coding DNA: TGCGCCAGCAGCCAAGAAGGACTAGCGGTTCGCCACGAGCAGTACTTC.

The chain is built from TRBV12-3 or TRBV12-4 and TRBJ1-1; D not certain. CDR3 size: 14 residues. V dropped 8 bases and J dropped 1 base, with 14 bases sitting between them. CDR3 DNA sequence: TGTGCCAGCCAAAAGGTGTCGGAGAACACTGAAGCTTTCTTT. Protein product: CASQKVSENTEAFF.

In its sample, this clonotype was seen once. This rearrangement joins TRBV28 to TRBJ2-5; D may be TRBD2 (5 bases). The CDR3 totals 12 residues. Trimming stripped 6 bases from V and 5 bases from J, with 10 bases between. Germline V gene data show CDR1 as MDHEN and CDR2 as SYDVKM. CDR3 protein: CASSRGSETQYF. CDR3 coding DNA: TGTGCCAGCAGCCGGGGTTCGGAGACCCAGTACTTC. Complete variable domain (other parts from reference TRBV28 and TRBJ2-5): DVKVTQSSRYLVKRTGEKVFLECVQDMDHENMFWYRQDPGLGLRLIYFSYDVKMKEKGDIPEGYSVSREKKERFSLILESASTNQTSMYLCASSRGSETQYFGPGTRLLVL.

The rearrangement joins TRBV7-9 to TRBJ1-1; no definite D call. Trimming removed 3 bases from V and 6 bases from J, with 2 bases in between. The germline CDR1 and CDR2 sequences are SEHNR and FQNEAQ (reference sequence). The CDR3 sequence is 10 residues long. The DNA of the CDR3 is TGTGCCAGCAGCTTCTCTGAAGCTTTCTTT. As protein: CASSFSEAFF.